Each of the 30 T cell receptor beta chains below was sequenced from the same sample in a study of CD8+ T cells in alopecia areata. The sample's treatment: oral pan-JAK inhibitor, 5-10 mg twice daily. RNA extraction and reverse transcription yielded cDNA as sequencing template. Clones were read by immunoSEQ multiplex PCR, and TCRdb kept only the in-frame ones, dropping some. The table records about 140,000 clones, approximately 85% of them present only once. Sequenced material: CD8+ T cells sorted from blood, taken at week 4, from a patient treated with tofacitinib. These receptors were taken from a human donor with alopecia areata.

The J gene is TRBJ2-5, the V gene TRBV4-3; no definite D call. Germline V gene lookup returns CDR1 LGHNA and CDR2 YSLEER. The length of the CDR3 is 13 residues. V lost 0 bases and J 5 bases, leaving 7 bases between the germline ends. CDR3 region: CASSQDRVETQYF. In nucleotides, the CDR3 is TGCGCCAGCAGCCAAGATAGGGTGGAGACCCAGTACTTC.

The rearrangement links TRBV19 to TRBJ2-1; D remains unclear. Germline CDR1 is LNHDA and CDR2 is SQIVND (reference sequence). This CDR3 spans 15 amino acids. V was pared by 4 bases and J by 0 bases, with 10 bases between. As DNA, the CDR3 is TGTGCCAGTAGTACCTTGGACGGCTCCTACAATGAGCAGTTCTTC. As protein: CASSTLDGSYNEQFF.

The chain combines TRBV12-5 with TRBJ1-1; 7 bases align to TRBD1. CDR3 length: 13 residues. Germline CDR1 and CDR2: LGHNT and FRNRAP. Trimming cost V 5 bases and J 10 bases; bases outside gene matches: 10. The DNA of the CDR3 is TGTGCTAGTGGTCCTGACAGGGTGAATGGAGCTTTCTTT. Translation: CASGPDRVNGAFF.

This chain joins TRBV6-5 and TRBJ2-7; 7 bases map to TRBD2. The V gene's germline CDR1 is MNHEY and CDR2 SVGAGI. With 11 bases clipped from V and 0 bases from J, the junction kept 13 bases outside the gene matches. The CDR3 loop spans 15 amino acids. CDR3 residues: CAAGKAGLSSYEQYF. DNA for the CDR3: TGTGCCGCGGGAAAAGCGGGACTCTCCTCCTACGAGCAGTACTTC.

This rearrangement joins TRBV4-1 to TRBJ2-1, with D hard to call. The CDR3 runs to 15 residues. Germline CDR1 MGHRA, CDR2 YSYEKL. V was cut by 3 bases and J by 0 bases, with 9 bases left in between. The CDR3 reads CASSQDPSSYNEQFF. CDR3 nucleotide sequence: TGCGCCAGCAGCCAGGACCCGTCCTCCTACAATGAGCAGTTCTTC.

This chain uses TRBV6-4 with TRBJ1-6; perhaps TRBD1 as D (6 bases). Trimming removed 0 bases at V and 6 bases at J, with 9 bases between. CDR1 MRHNA and CDR2 SNTAGT come from the germline V gene. The CDR3 runs to 15 residues. The CDR3, as DNA: TGTGCCAGCAGTGACTCAGGGGGAACTAATTCACCCCTCCACTTT. Its protein is CASSDSGGTNSPLHF.

This clone was picked up one time. J is TRBJ2-3 and V is TRBV2; a weak D match, TRBD1 (6 bases). Trimming removed 8 bases at V and 6 bases at J, with 15 bases between. In germline, CDR1 is SNHLY, CDR2 FYNNEI. The CDR3 is 13 amino acids. The CDR3 spells CASVGAGADTQYF. The CDR3 region has the DNA TGTGCCAGCGTGGGGGCCGGAGCGGATACGCAGTATTTT.

Here the CDR3 reads CASSSGLAGIGETQYF. In DNA, the CDR3 is TGCGCCAGCAGCTCCGGACTAGCGGGCATCGGGGAGACCCAGTACTTC. V is TRBV5-1 and J is TRBJ2-5; 11 nucleotides match TRBD2. The V gene's germline CDR1 is SGHRS and CDR2 YFSETQ. V dropped 3 bases and J dropped 5; count of bases not matched to a gene: 9. CDR3 length: 16 amino acids.

For this clone: The sample carries other DNA sequences with the same CDR3. The chain is built from TRBV29-1 and TRBJ2-3; 8 bases fit TRBD1. V was clipped by 4 bases and J by 3 bases; unmatched bases: 3. Germline V lookup: CDR1 SQVTM, CDR2 ANQGSEA. The CDR3 is made up of 13 amino acids. DNA for the CDR3: TGCAGCGTTGCAGGGGGCCGGACAGATACGCAGTATTTT. Protein: CSVAGGRTDTQYF.

V and J are TRBV11-2 and TRBJ1-2, with no clear D. Trimming removed 0 bases from V and 4 bases from J, with 9 bases in between. Germline V gene sequence: CDR1 SGHAT, CDR2 FQNNGV. This CDR3 has 14 residues. Written as DNA, the CDR3 is TGTGCCAGCAGCTTAGATCCAGTTCTCTATGGCTACACCTTC. Translating it yields CASSLDPVLYGYTF.

In regard to this clone: The same CDR3 can be traced to other DNA sequences in this sample. CDR3 nucleotides: TGTGCCAGCAGCTTCGGGTCCGGGGAGCTGTTTTTT. It codes for CASSFGSGELFF. The genes are TRBV5-6 and TRBJ2-2; D is undetermined. Trimming removed 2 bases at V and 6 bases at J, with 5 bases between. The germline V gene encodes CDR1 SGHDT and CDR2 YYEEEE. This CDR3 has 12 residues.

V gene TRBV4-1 combines with J gene TRBJ2-7; the D gene is possibly TRBD1 (6 bases). This CDR3 has 18 amino acids. The V end lost 2 bases, the J end lost 0 bases, and 20 bases lay between the germline ends. Germline values: CDR1 MGHRA, CDR2 YSYEKL. In DNA form, the CDR3 reads TGCGCCAGCAGCCAACAGCACAACAGGGAAGGGATCTCCTACGAGCAGTACTTC. Translation gives CASSQQHNREGISYEQYF.

V usage is TRBV7-8 and J usage is TRBJ2-3; TRBD1 matches 11 bases. The J segment lost 4 bases and the V segment lost 4 bases, leaving 1 base of the junction unmatched. Germline values: CDR1 SGHVS, CDR2 FQNEAQ. This CDR3 spans 14 amino acids. CDR3 loop: CASSWGQGADTQYF. DNA of the CDR3: TGTGCCAGCAGCTGGGGACAGGGGGCAGATACGCAGTATTTT.

This clone was recorded only once. This rearrangement joins TRBV5-6 to TRBJ2-2; 8 nucleotides align to TRBD1. Per the germline V gene, CDR1 is SGHDT and CDR2 is YYEEEE. The CDR3 runs to 16 residues. Trimming took 4 bases from V and 6 from J; bases not matched to a gene: 11. The CDR3 DNA reads as TGTGCCAGCAGCCCCCCCGGCAGGGGGCCAGCCGGGGAGCTGTTTTTT. This sequence encodes CASSPPGRGPAGELFF.

This sequence joins TRBV5-1 and TRBJ1-1; D is unresolved. V dropped 3 bases and J dropped 5 bases, with 8 bases sitting between them. The germline CDR1 and CDR2 sequences are SGHRS and YFSETQ. The CDR3 is 12 amino acids. CDR3: CASSSAKTEAFF. In DNA form, the CDR3 reads TGCGCCAGCAGCTCTGCGAAAACTGAAGCTTTCTTT.

This clone was recorded a few times. The genes are TRBV7-9 and TRBJ2-3; D call uncertain. V gave up 1 base and J gave up 6 bases, with 14 bases separating them. CDR1 is SEHNR, CDR2 FQNEAQ, per germline (reference sequence). This CDR3 comprises 15 residues. The CDR3 protein is CASSLVDTDLDTQYF. CDR3 DNA sequence: TGTGCCAGCAGCTTAGTCGACACGGATCTGGATACGCAGTATTTT.

The V gene is TRBV7-8, the J gene TRBJ2-5; 10 bases align to TRBD2. The CDR3 sequence is 16 residues long. V lost 1 base to trimming and J lost 6 bases; unmatched junction nucleotides: 8. The V gene's germline CDR1 is SGHVS and CDR2 FQNEAQ. CDR3 sequence reads: CASSLGAAGGPQTQYF. CDR3 nucleotide sequence: TGTGCCAGCAGCTTAGGCGCAGCGGGGGGGCCCCAGACCCAGTACTTC.

This clone is a singleton in its sample. The chain joins TRBV5-1 to TRBJ2-5; TRBD1 is a possible D gene (5 bases). The V and J ends lost 0 bases and 1 base respectively, with 13 bases between them. This CDR3 has 16 amino acids. Germline V lookup: CDR1 SGHRS, CDR2 YFSETQ. CDR3 residues: CASSLETGYLQETQYF. The CDR3 bases are TGCGCCAGCAGCTTGGAAACAGGATATCTCCAAGAGACCCAGTACTTC.

This chain connects TRBV10-3 to TRBJ2-5; D is unresolved. The CDR3 sequence is 15 residues long. Deletions cut 3 bases from V and 3 bases from J, with 14 bases between. Germline V CDR1 and CDR2: ENHRY, SYGVKD. The CDR3 reads CAISDRVPSKETQYF. For the CDR3, the DNA is TGTGCCATCAGTGATCGCGTTCCCTCCAAAGAGACCCAGTACTTC.

The rearrangement uses TRBV27 and TRBJ2-1; 9 bases line up with TRBD2. Germline values: CDR1 MNHEY, CDR2 SMNVEV (reference sequence). This CDR3 region has 15 residues. Trimming took 4 bases from V and 6 from J; bases not matched to a gene: 7. In DNA form, the CDR3 reads TGTGCCAGCAGTTGGGGCGGGGGGGCCGCCAATGAGCAGTTCTTC. This translates into CASSWGGGAANEQFF.

This chain connects TRBV30 to TRBJ2-5; D is perhaps TRBD1 or TRBD2 (5 bases each). The CDR3 has 11 residues. CDR1 GTSNPN and CDR2 SVGIG come from the germline V gene (reference sequence). V gave up 6 bases and J gave up 13 bases, with 18 bases separating them. Here the CDR3 DNA reads TGTGCCTGTACGGACACGTCGGGGTGGTACTTC. Its translation: CACTDTSGWYF.

A single count supports this clone. The rearrangement joins TRBV6-1 to TRBJ2-1; TRBD2 aligns across 14 bases. V lost 3 bases, J lost 4 bases, and 5 bases stayed unmatched. Germline V gene data show CDR1 as MNHNS and CDR2 as SASEGT. This CDR3 has 17 amino acids. The CDR3, as DNA: TGTGCCAGCAGTGAGCACGGGACTAGCGGGGGTTACAATGAGCAGTTCTTC. It is translated as CASSEHGTSGGYNEQFF.

This clone came up once. Here the CDR3 reads CATSRVGTGQETQYF. CDR3 nucleotides: TGTGCCACCAGCAGAGTCGGGACAGGGCAAGAGACCCAGTACTTC. This sequence joins TRBV15 and TRBJ2-5; 9 bases are shared with TRBD1. Trimming took 1 base from V and 2 from J; bases not matched to a gene: 2. Per the germline V gene, CDR1 is LNHNV and CDR2 is YYDKDF (reference sequence). CDR3 size: 15 residues.

V usage is TRBV2 and J usage is TRBJ2-4; possible D gene TRBD2, 6 bases. The length of the CDR3 is 15 residues. The V and J ends lost 4 bases and 4 bases respectively, with 14 bases between them. Germline V gene sequence: CDR1 SNHLY, CDR2 FYNNEI. In nucleotides, the CDR3 is TGTGCCAGCAGTGGGGTAGCGGTGGGGAAAAACATTCAGTACTTC. This encodes CASSGVAVGKNIQYF.

The rearrangement links TRBV15 to TRBJ2-3; D is possibly TRBD1 or TRBD2 (6 bases each). The CDR3 runs to 14 residues. The V gene's germline CDR1 is LNHNV and CDR2 YYDKDF (reference sequence). V lost 9 bases to trimming and J lost 1 base, with 14 bases between them. CDR3 amino acids: CATTLGGRTDTQYF. The CDR3 nucleotides are TGTGCCACGACGCTCGGGGGCCGCACAGATACGCAGTATTTT.

For this clone: Other DNA sequences from this sample encode an identical CDR3 as well. This chain uses TRBV6-5 with TRBJ2-5; D is unresolved. This CDR3 is built from 11 residues. With 2 bases removed from V and 5 bases from J, the gap between germline ends came to 3 bases. Germline V gene lookup returns CDR1 MNHEY and CDR2 SVGAGI. The CDR3: CASSYGETQYF. The CDR3 DNA reads as TGTGCCAGCAGTTACGGGGAGACCCAGTACTTC.

The V call is TRBV19, the J call TRBJ1-1; TRBD1 matches at 8 bases. The V gene end was trimmed by 2 bases and the J gene end by 5 bases; junction bases not matched to a gene: 7. The CDR3 sequence is 15 residues long. The germline V gene encodes CDR1 LNHDA and CDR2 SQIVND (reference sequence). DNA of the CDR3: TGTGCCAGTAGTATAACCCAGGGGGCGGGAACTGAAGCTTTCTTT. Its protein is CASSITQGAGTEAFF.

The chain joins TRBV7-9 to TRBJ2-1; D perhaps matches TRBD1 (7 bases). V was cut by 5 bases and J by 10 bases, with 18 bases left in between. The length of the CDR3 is 14 residues. CDR1 and CDR2 (germline): SEHNR, FQNEAQ (reference sequence). The CDR3 reads CASSPSEGGLEQFF. CDR3 DNA sequence: TGTGCCAGCAGCCCTAGCGAAGGGGGCCTCGAGCAGTTCTTC.

The chain uses TRBV7-8 and TRBJ2-7; TRBD1 matches at 7 bases. The CDR3 has 16 amino acids. The V and J ends lost 5 bases and 4 bases, in that order; junction bases with no gene match: 14. Germline CDR1 is SGHVS and CDR2 is FQNEAQ. The CDR3 DNA sequence: TGTGCCAGCAGCCCGCAGGGGCCAGGGGGATTTTACGAGCAGTACTTC. Its protein product is CASSPQGPGGFYEQYF.

CDR3 sequence (DNA): TGTGCCAGCACGCAGTTGGAGGACACAGATACGCAGTATTTT. Residues: CASTQLEDTDTQYF. The chain recombines TRBV21-1 with TRBJ2-3; TRBD2 reflects the table's D call only, with no check against the DNA. TRBV21-1 is tagged as a pseudogene. The CDR3 has 14 amino acids.